A single sample gave rise to the 13 T cell receptor beta chains below, sequenced in a study of cytomegalovirus exposure and HLA in healthy donors. Researchers ran the PCR with 60 Vbeta and 13 Jbeta primers. Produced via immunoSEQ multiplex PCR; TCRdb's table is partial and in-frame only. This sample has 140,000 or so clones, with approximately 81% found just once. The specimen sequenced was PBMCs. These receptors were collected from a boy between 2 and 15 years old in good health and CMV-seronegative.

This clone has just one count. CDR3 sequence reads: CASSSPGLAGGLRSYEQYF. CDR3 DNA: TGTGCCAGCAGCTCACCGGGACTAGCGGGGGGTTTACGCTCCTACGAGCAGTACTTC. The chain has TRBV7-3 and TRBJ2-7; 15 bases fit TRBD2. The CDR3 extends over 19 amino acids. V gave up 4 bases and J gave up 0 bases; unmatched junction bases: 10. Germline V gene data show CDR1 as SGHTA and CDR2 as FQGTGA. Combining the CDR3 with reference TRBV7-3 and TRBJ2-7 gives the whole variable domain GAGVSQTPSNKVTEKGKYVELRCDPISGHTALYWYRQSLGQGPEFLIYFQGTGAADDSGLPNDRFFAVRPEGSVSTLKIQRTERGDSAVYLCASSSPGLAGGLRSYEQYFGPGTRLTVT.

The chain is built from TRBV5-1 and TRBJ2-2; D unclear. The ends were cut back, 1 base at V and 1 base at J, with 8 bases in the middle. Germline values: CDR1 SGHRS, CDR2 YFSETQ. This CDR3 has 15 residues. Written as DNA, the CDR3 is TGCGCCAGCAGCTTGTGGTCGGGGAACACCGGGGAGCTGTTTTTT. This codes for CASSLWSGNTGELFF.

V is TRBV15 and J is TRBJ2-5; the match to TRBD2 covers 11 bases. The DNA end favors TRBJ2-7, so the J call may be wrong. From germline, CDR1 is LNHNV and CDR2 YYDKDF (reference sequence). CDR3 size: 14 residues. The CDR3 spells CATSRTSGAYEQYF. CDR3 DNA sequence: TGTGCCACCAGCAGGACTAGCGGGGCCTACGAGCAGTACTTC.

The rearrangement uses TRBV11-2 and TRBJ2-1; D might be TRBD1 (6 bases). V was clipped by 6 bases and J by 0 bases, with 15 bases between them. The V gene's germline CDR1 is SGHAT and CDR2 FQNNGV. The CDR3 is made up of 16 amino acids. CDR3 sequence: CASRKSDRSSYNEQFF. CDR3 nucleotide sequence: TGTGCCAGCAGAAAAAGTGACAGGAGCTCCTACAATGAGCAGTTCTTC.

This clone was observed a handful of times. V usage is TRBV4-3 and J usage is TRBJ1-1; D might be TRBD1 (5 bases). Trimming took off 0 bases at V and 1 base at J, with 9 bases between the two ends. Germline CDR1 is LGHNA and CDR2 is YSLEER. The CDR3 length is 15 residues. For the CDR3, the DNA is TGCGCCAGCAGCCAAGATCCAGGGCGGAACACTGAAGCTTTCTTT. This codes for CASSQDPGRNTEAFF.

J is TRBJ2-1 and V is TRBV6-1; 11 bases agree with TRBD2. CDR3 size: 16 residues. The trim removed 6 bases at V and 3 bases at J, leaving 7 bases unmatched. The germline V gene encodes CDR1 MNHNS and CDR2 SASEGT. CDR3: CASSERLAGLYNEQFF. In DNA form, the CDR3 reads TGTGCCAGCAGCGAAAGACTAGCGGGACTCTACAATGAGCAGTTCTTC.

The CDR3 loop reads CASSGGLAGEIYEQYF. The CDR3 nucleotides read TGTGCCAGCAGTGGTGGGCTAGCGGGGGAAATCTACGAGCAGTACTTC. The chain links TRBV28 to TRBJ2-7, with 10 nucleotides matching TRBD2. V shed 5 bases, J shed 3 bases, and the junction held 10 bases outside the gene matches. Germline V gene sequence: CDR1 MDHEN, CDR2 SYDVKM. The CDR3 has 16 amino acids.

DNA for the CDR3: TGTGCCAGCAGCGCAAACAGGGCAACTAACTATGGCTACACCTTC. This encodes CASSANRATNYGYTF. This chain links TRBV5-8 with TRBJ1-2; a weak D match, TRBD1 (6 bases). V lost 4 bases to trimming and J lost 0 bases, with 13 bases between them. Looked up from germline, CDR1 is SGHTS and CDR2 is YDEGEE. The CDR3 totals 15 residues. The full variable domain, in which reference TRBV5-8 and TRBJ1-2 provide the parts outside the CDR3, is EAGVTQSPTHLIKTRGQQATLRCSPISGHTSVYWYQQALGLGLQFLLWYDEGEERNRGNFPPRFSGRQFPNYSSELNVNALELEDSALYLCASSANRATNYGYTFGSGTRLTVV.

The chain recombines TRBV28 with TRBJ2-7; TRBD1 matches at 7 bases. With V trimmed by 4 bases and J by 2 bases, 2 bases remained unmatched. Germline V gene lookup returns CDR1 MDHEN and CDR2 SYDVKM. This CDR3 is 13 amino acids long. Here the CDR3 reads CASSSGGPYEQYF. CDR3 DNA sequence: TGTGCCAGCAGTTCAGGGGGTCCCTACGAGCAGTACTTC.

This rearrangement joins TRBV19 to TRBJ2-1; TRBD2 matches at 9 bases. The ends lost 3 bases at V and 10 bases at J; junction bases unmatched: 7. Looked up from germline, CDR1 is LNHDA and CDR2 is SQIVND (reference sequence). The CDR3 is 14 residues long. CDR3 bases: TGTGCCAGTAGTATTATGGGACTAGCCCCCGAGCAGTTCTTC. Its translation is CASSIMGLAPEQFF.

The chain links TRBV9 to TRBJ2-2; D remains unclear. This CDR3 spans 16 amino acids. Germline V lookup: CDR1 SGDLS, CDR2 YYNGEE. Trimming took off 3 bases at V and 8 bases at J, with 20 bases between the two ends. In DNA form, the CDR3 reads TGTGCCAGCAGCGATCCCCTCGGCCCCGGGTCGGGGGAGCTGTTTTTT. Its translation is CASSDPLGPGSGELFF.

The chain links TRBV19 to TRBJ2-7; possibly TRBD1 for D (6 bases). With 8 bases removed from V and 0 bases from J, the gap between germline ends came to 8 bases. Germline-derived CDR1 and CDR2 are LNHDA and SQIVND (reference sequence). This CDR3 is 12 amino acids long. The CDR3 DNA reads as TGTGCCAGTGACAGGAACTCCTACGAGCAGTACTTC. Translating gives CASDRNSYEQYF. The whole variable domain, remainder taken from reference TRBV19 and TRBJ2-7, is DGGITQSPKYLFRKEGQNVTLSCEQNLNHDAMYWYRQDPGQGLRLIYYSQIVNDFQKGDIAEGYSVSREKKESFPLTVTSAQKNPTAFYLCASDRNSYEQYFGPGTRLTVT.

The CDR3 is CASSREGQGSSYEQYF. In DNA form, the CDR3 reads TGCGCCAGCAGCAGGGAGGGACAGGGCTCCTCCTACGAGCAGTACTTC. The chain has TRBV5-1 and TRBJ2-5; 9 bases agree with TRBD1. The J call may be in error: the DNA end matches TRBJ2-7 better. The germline gives CDR1 SGHRS, CDR2 YFSETQ. CDR3 size: 16 residues.